This is a list of T cell receptor beta chains from one sample in a study of blood T cell repertoires in COVID-19. Sequencing was performed with immunoSEQ multiplex PCR; in TCRdb, only in-frame clones are kept and a portion is missing. Of around 200,000 clones listed, 80% to 90% are singletons. The sample taken for sequencing was peripheral blood. The receptors shown here come from a man aged 55 to 69 with acute or convalescent COVID-19. Both conserved end residues are part of each CDR3. D genes are given only for firm matches. The size field is filled for only some rows; it gives once, few, many or a size class.

>TRBJ2-5|TRBV5-1|NA|TRBD2
TGCGCCAGCAGCTTTCTGGCGGGAGGTGTCCAAGAGACCCAGTACTTC
CASSFLAGGVQETQYF
>TRBJ2-3|TRBV7-2|NA|NA
TGTGCCAGCAGCTTGGGGCAGGGGAGGGTGGATACGCAGTATTTT
CASSLGQGRVDTQYF
>TRBJ2-7|TRBV18|NA|TRBD2
TGTGCCAGCTCCCCGGGGGCGGAGGGGACTAGAGAGCAGTACTTC
CASSPGAEGTREQYF
>TRBJ1-2|TRBV7-9|NA|NA
TGTGCCAGCAGCAGAACAGGCTCAGCTAACTATGGCTACACCTTC
CASSRTGSANYGYTF
>TRBJ1-1|TRBV29-1|NA|NA
TGCAGCGTAGTACAGGGTGGCACTGAAGCTTTCTTT
CSVVQGGTEAFF
>TRBJ1-1|TRBV9|NA|NA
TGTGCCAGCAGCGTAGACAGCCGGAACACTGAAGCTTTCTTT
CASSVDSRNTEAFF
>TRBJ2-3|TRBV4-3|NA|TRBD1
TGCGCCAGCAGCCAAGAGGGACAGGGACGGTATACGCAGTATTTT
CASSQEGQGRYTQYF
>TRBJ1-2|TRBV7-9|NA|NA
TGTGCCAGCAGCTTCGGGGGGGATGGCTACACCTTC
CASSFGGDGYTF
>TRBJ2-4|TRBV27|NA|TRBD2
TGTGCCAGCAGTCTCGGGACTAGCGGTACCAAAAACATTCAGTACTTC
CASSLGTSGTKNIQYF
>TRBJ2-7|TRBV5-4|NA|NA
TGTGCCAGCAGCCCGAACCTACAGGGATTCTACGAGCAGTACTTC
CASSPNLQGFYEQYF
>TRBJ2-6|TRBV4-1|NA|NA
TGCGCCAGCAGCCAAGAGGATATAAGCGGCAGCCCCTCTGGGGCCAACGTCCTGACTTTC
CASSQEDISGSPSGANVLTF
>TRBJ2-7|TRBV7-2|NA|TRBD2
TGTGCCAGCAGCTTCCCCGGACTAGCGCAGTACGAGCAGTACTTC
CASSFPGLAQYEQYF
>TRBJ2-2|TRBV15|NA|TRBD2
TGTGCCACCAGCCCCGACGCCGGACTAGCGGGGACCGGGGAGCTGTTTTTT
CATSPDAGLAGTGELFF
>TRBJ2-1|TRBV12-5|NA|TRBD2
TGTGCTAGTGGTACCGGGACTAGCGGTTTGAGCTCCTACAATGAGCAGTTCTTC
CASGTGTSGLSSYNEQFF
>TRBJ2-1|TRBV7-2|NA|TRBD2
TGTGCCAGCAGCTTAGGTAGCGGGAGAAGGGATGAGCAGTTCTTC
CASSLGSGRRDEQFF
>TRBJ2-7|TRBV5-6|NA|TRBD1
TGTGCCAGCCAGGGACAGGGTACCTACGAGCAGTACTTC
CASQGQGTYEQYF
>TRBJ2-7|TRBV10-3|NA|TRBD2
TGTGCCATCAGTGAGTCCGGTAGCGGGAGGTACGAGCAGTACTTC
CAISESGSGRYEQYF
>TRBJ2-2|TRBV5-4|once|TRBD1
TGTGCCAGCAGCCCGGGACAGGGGAGACACGGCGGGGAGCTGTTTTTT
CASSPGQGRHGGELFF